This T cell receptor (beta chain) was recorded in a study of blood T cell repertoires in COVID-19. Per the germline V gene, CDR1 is LNHDA and CDR2 is SQIVND (reference sequence). CDR3 size: 14 residues. The junction had 7 bases not matched to a gene; V was cut back by 1 base and J by 8 bases. Repertoires were generated with immunoSEQ multiplex PCR, while TCRdb's copy carries only in-frame clones and drops some. The repertoire holds under 250,000 clones, about nine tenths seen once, with over 0.65% in the top ten. The clonotype was recovered from a man younger than 40 with COVID-19, enrolled during active disease. The rearrangement links TRBV19 to TRBJ1-2; 7 nucleotides match TRBD1. Sequenced input: peripheral blood. The CDR3 bases are TGTGCCAGTAGTATAGGGACAGGAACAGGCGGCTACACCTTC. This translates into CASSIGTGTGGYTF.